This T cell receptor beta chain was obtained from a study of T-cell memory formation after mild COVID-19. Study information: Clustering of TCRs was largely donor specific. Study observations and caveats: Contracting CD4+ clones were located mainly in CM and EM, and CD8+ clones in EMRA.

With respect to this clonotype: No antigen is known for it.

The CDR3 is made up of 17 amino acids. V lost 1 base and J lost 4; bases outside the gene matches: 7. CDR1 is MDHEN, CDR2 SYDVKM, per germline. One entry per CDR3 protein, called by TCRdb with MiXCR from the 5' RACE reads. This sample carries approximately 350,000 distinct CDR3 sequences, 13% of them seen once, and the ten largest clones take over 20%. V usage is TRBV28 and J usage is TRBJ2-2; 9 bases map to TRBD2. The specimen was PBMCs or a T cell subset sorted from them (not recorded which). This TCR derives from a man aged 18-30 years who had mild COVID-19 (a few samples of this study predate the infection). Cell type and time point are not known. CDR3 nucleotides: TGTGCCAGCAGTTTATATCACCTAGCGGGGTCCACCGGGGAGCTGTTTTTT. Translated: CASSLYHLAGSTGELFF. Combining the CDR3 with reference TRBV28 and TRBJ2-2 gives the whole variable domain DVKVTQSSRYLVKRTGEKVFLECVQDMDHENMFWYRQDPGLGLRLIYFSYDVKMKEKGDIPEGYSVSREKKERFSLILESASTNQTSMYLCASSLYHLAGSTGELFFGEGSRLTVL.